This paragraph covers one T cell receptor beta chain sequence. Germline V lookup: CDR1 MNHEY, CDR2 SVGAGI. The CDR3 spans 14 residues. V lost 7 bases and J lost 5; bases outside the gene matches: 8. In the original processing: Amplified reference gene primers provided the basis for estimating nucleated cell counts. Assay: immunoSEQ multiplex PCR; the TCRdb copy retains only in-frame clones and omits some. V and J calls and clone size are given by that table; D and trimming were obtained from the DNA. The table has 66,000 or so clones, around three quarters seen once. The data originate from a study of blood T cell repertoires in COVID-19. The wider study: Some COVID-19 samples were acute and others convalescent; all came from the United States, Italy and Spain. PBMCs, B-cell-depleted T cells, or T cells provided the cDNA or gDNA that made up the material.

The chain combines TRBV6-5 with TRBJ2-7; TRBD1 matches at 10 bases. This sequence originates from a human donor in a cohort sampled during active COVID-19. Sequencing input: peripheral blood. Written as DNA, the CDR3 is TGTGCCAGCAACCGCGGGACAGGGGTCCACGAGCAGTACTTC. Translated: CASNRGTGVHEQYF.